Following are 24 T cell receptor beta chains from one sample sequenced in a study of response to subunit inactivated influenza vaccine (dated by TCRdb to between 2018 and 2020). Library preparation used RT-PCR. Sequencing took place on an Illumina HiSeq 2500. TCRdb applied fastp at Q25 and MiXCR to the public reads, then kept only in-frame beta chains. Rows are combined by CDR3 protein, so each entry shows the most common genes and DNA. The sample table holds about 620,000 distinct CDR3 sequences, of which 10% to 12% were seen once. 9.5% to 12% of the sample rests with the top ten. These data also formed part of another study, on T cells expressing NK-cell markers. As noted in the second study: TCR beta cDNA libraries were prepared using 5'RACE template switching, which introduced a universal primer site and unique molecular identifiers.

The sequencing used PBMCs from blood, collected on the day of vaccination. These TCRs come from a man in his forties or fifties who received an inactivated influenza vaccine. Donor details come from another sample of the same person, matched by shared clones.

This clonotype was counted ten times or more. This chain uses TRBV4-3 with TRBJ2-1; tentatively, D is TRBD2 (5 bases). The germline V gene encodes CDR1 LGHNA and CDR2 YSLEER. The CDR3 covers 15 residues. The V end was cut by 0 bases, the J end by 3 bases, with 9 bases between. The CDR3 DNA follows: TGCGCCAGCAGCCAAGAATACGGGGTCTACAATGAGCAGTTCTTC. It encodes CASSQEYGVYNEQFF.

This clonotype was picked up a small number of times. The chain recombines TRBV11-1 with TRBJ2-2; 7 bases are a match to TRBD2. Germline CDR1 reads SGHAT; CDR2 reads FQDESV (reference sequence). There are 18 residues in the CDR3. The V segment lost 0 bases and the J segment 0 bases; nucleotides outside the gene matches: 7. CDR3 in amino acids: CASSLASSAGANTGELFF. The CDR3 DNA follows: TGTGCCAGCAGCTTAGCCTCTAGCGCGGGAGCGAACACCGGGGAGCTGTTTTTT.

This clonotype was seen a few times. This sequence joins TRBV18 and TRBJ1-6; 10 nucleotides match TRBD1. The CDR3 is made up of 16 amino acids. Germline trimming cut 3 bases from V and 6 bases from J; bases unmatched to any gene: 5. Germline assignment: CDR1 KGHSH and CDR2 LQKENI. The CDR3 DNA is TGTGCCAGCTCACCCCCGGACAGGGGGTTTAATTCACCCCTCCACTTT. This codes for CASSPPDRGFNSPLHF.

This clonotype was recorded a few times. The CDR3 loop is CASSLSSLVSDSSYNSPLHF. The CDR3 bases are TGTGCCAGCAGTTTATCCTCTCTAGTATCGGACAGCTCCTATAATTCACCCCTCCACTTT. V usage is TRBV28 and J usage is TRBJ1-6, with D perhaps matching TRBD1 (6 bases). CDR1 is MDHEN and CDR2 is SYDVKM in the germline V gene. The V end was cut by 1 base, the J end by 0 bases, with 19 bases between. The CDR3 runs 20 residues.

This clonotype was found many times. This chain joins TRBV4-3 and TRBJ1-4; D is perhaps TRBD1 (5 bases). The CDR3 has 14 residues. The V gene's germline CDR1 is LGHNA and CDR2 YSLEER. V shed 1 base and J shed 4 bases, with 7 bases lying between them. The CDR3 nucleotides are TGCGCCAGCAGCCAAGGGACATTTAATGAAAAACTGTTTTTT. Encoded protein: CASSQGTFNEKLFF.

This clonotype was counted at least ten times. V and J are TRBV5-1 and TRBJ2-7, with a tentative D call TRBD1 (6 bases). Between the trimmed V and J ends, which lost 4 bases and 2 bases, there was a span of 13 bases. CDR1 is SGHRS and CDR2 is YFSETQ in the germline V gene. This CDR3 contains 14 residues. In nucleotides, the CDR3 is TGCGCCAGCAGCCTGGTTTGGGGGCCCTACGAGCAGTACTTC. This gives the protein CASSLVWGPYEQYF.

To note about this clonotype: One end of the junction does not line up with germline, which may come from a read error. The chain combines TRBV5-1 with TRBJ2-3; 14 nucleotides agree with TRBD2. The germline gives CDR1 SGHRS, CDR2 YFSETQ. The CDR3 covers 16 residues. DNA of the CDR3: TGCGCCAGCAGCCCACGACTAGCGGGAGGGTTCGATACGCAGTCTTTT. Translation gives CASSPRLAGGFDTQSF.

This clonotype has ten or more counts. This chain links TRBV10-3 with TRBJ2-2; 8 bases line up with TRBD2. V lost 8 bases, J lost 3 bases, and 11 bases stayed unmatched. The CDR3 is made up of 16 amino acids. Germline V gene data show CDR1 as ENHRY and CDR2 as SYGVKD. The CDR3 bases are TGTGCCATCGGAGTCTCCGGGACTAGTGACACCGGGGAGCTGTTTTTT. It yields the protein CAIGVSGTSDTGELFF.

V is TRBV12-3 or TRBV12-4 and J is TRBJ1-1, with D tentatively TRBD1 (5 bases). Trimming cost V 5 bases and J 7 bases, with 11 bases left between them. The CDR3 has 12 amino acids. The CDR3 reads CASSKPGLEAFF. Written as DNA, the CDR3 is TGTGCCAGCAGTAAACCGGGACTTGAAGCTTTCTTT.

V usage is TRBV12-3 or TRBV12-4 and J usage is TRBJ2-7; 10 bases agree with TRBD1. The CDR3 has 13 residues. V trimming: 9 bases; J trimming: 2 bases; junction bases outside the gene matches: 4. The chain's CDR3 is CASKGQGPYEQYF. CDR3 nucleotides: TGTGCCAGTAAGGGACAGGGGCCCTACGAGCAGTACTTC.

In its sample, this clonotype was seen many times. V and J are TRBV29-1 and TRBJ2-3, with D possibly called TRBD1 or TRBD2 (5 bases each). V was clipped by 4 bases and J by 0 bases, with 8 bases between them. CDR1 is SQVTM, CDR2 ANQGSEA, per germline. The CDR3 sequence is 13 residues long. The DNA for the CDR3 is TGCAGCGTTGTTCGGGACAGCACAGATACGCAGTATTTT. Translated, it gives CSVVRDSTDTQYF.

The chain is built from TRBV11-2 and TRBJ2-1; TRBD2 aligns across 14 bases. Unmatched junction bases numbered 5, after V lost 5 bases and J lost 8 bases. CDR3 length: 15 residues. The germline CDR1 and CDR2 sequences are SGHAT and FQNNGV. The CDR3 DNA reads TGTGCCAGCAGCCCGGGACTAGCGGGAGTCCATGAGCAGTTCTTC. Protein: CASSPGLAGVHEQFF.

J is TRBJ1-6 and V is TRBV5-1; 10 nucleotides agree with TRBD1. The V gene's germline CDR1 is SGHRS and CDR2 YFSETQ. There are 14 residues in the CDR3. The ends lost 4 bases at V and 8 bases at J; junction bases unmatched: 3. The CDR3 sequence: CASSLGTGDSPLHF. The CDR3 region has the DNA TGCGCCAGCAGCCTTGGGACAGGGGATTCACCCCTCCACTTT.

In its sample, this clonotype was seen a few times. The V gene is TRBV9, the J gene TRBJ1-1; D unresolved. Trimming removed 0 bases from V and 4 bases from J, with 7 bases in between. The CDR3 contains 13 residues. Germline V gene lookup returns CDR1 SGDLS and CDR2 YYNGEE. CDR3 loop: CASSVGTFTEAFF. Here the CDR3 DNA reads TGTGCCAGCAGCGTAGGGACTTTCACTGAAGCTTTCTTT.

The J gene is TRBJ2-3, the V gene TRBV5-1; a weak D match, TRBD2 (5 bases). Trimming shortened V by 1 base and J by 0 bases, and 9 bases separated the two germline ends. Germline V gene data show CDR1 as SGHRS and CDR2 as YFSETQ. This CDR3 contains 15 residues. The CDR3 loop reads CASSLRGMSTDTQYF. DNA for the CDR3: TGCGCCAGCAGCTTGCGGGGAATGAGCACAGATACGCAGTATTTT.

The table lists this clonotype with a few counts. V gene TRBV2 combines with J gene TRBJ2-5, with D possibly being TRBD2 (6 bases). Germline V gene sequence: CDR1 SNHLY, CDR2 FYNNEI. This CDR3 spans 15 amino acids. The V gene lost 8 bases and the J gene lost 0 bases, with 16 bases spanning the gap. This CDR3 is CASGSAGLHQETQYF. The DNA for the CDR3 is TGTGCCAGCGGTTCTGCGGGACTCCACCAAGAGACCCAGTACTTC. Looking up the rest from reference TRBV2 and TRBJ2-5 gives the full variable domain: EPEVTQTPSHQVTQMGQEVILRCVPISNHLYFYWYRQILGQKVEFLVSFYNNEISEKSEIFDDQFSVERPDGSNFTLKIRSTKLEDSAMYFCASGSAGLHQETQYFGPGTRLLVL.

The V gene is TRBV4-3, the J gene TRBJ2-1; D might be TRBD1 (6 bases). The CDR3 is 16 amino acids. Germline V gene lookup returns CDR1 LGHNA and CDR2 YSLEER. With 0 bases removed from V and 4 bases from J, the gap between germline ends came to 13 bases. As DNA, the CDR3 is TGCGCCAGCAGCCAAGAAGAGGCCGACAGGTACAATGAGCAGTTCTTC. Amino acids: CASSQEEADRYNEQFF.

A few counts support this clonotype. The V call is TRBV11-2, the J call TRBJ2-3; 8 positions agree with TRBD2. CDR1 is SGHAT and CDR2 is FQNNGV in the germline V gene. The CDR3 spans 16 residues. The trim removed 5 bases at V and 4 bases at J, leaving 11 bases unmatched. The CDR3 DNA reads TGTGCCAGCAGCCCTCTAGCGGGTGCAGTTGCAGATACGCAGTATTTT. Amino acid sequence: CASSPLAGAVADTQYF.

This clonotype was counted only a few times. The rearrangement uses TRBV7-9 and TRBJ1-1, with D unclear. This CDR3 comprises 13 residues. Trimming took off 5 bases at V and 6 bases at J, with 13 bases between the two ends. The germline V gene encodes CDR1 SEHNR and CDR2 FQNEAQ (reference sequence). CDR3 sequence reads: CASSPNNEAEAFF. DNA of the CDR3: TGTGCCAGCAGCCCAAACAACGAAGCTGAAGCTTTCTTT.

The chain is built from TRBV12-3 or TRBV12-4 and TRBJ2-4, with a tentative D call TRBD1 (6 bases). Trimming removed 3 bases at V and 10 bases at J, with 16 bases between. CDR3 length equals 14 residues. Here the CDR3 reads CASSFLVRGRIQYF. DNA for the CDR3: TGTGCCAGCAGTTTTTTGGTCAGGGGAAGGATTCAGTACTTC.

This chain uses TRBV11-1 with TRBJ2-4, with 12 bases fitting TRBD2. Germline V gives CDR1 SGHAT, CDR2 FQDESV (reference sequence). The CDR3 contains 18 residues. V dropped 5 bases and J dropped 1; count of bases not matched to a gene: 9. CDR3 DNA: TGTGCCAGCAGCCAAGGACTAGCGGGAACGGCGGCCAAAAACATTCAGTACTTC. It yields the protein CASSQGLAGTAAKNIQYF.

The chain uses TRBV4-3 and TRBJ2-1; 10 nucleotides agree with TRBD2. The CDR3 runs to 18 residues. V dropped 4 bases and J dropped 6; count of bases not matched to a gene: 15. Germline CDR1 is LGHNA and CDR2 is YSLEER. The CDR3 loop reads CASSLHYTRLAGGNEQFF. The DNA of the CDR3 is TGCGCCAGCAGCCTCCATTATACTAGACTAGCGGGTGGCAATGAGCAGTTCTTC.

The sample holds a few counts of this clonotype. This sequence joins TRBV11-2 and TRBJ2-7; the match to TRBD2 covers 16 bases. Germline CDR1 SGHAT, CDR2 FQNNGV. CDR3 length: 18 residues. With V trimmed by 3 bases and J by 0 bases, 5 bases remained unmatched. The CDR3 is CASSFPGLAGGSSYEQYF. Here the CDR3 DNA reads TGTGCCAGCAGCTTCCCGGGACTAGCGGGGGGGAGCTCCTACGAGCAGTACTTC.

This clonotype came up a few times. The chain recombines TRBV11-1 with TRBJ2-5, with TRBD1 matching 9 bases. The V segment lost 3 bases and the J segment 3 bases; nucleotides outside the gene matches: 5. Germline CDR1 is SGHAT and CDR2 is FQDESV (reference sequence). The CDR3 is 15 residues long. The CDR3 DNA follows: TGTGCCAGCAGCTTGATCGGGACAGGGAAAGAGACCCAGTACTTC. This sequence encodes CASSLIGTGKETQYF.